This TCR beta chain came from a study of T cell repertoires in cytomegalovirus infection. At the level of the study: Public signatures in TCR beta pointed to CMV infection and matching HLA type.

Study-level points and caveats: The study found HLA-C-restricted CMV-specific TCR beta clonotypes dominating the ex vivo response.

Each CDR3 protein gets one entry after TCRdb re-called the reads with MiXCR. This table has about 890,000 distinct CDR3 sequences, around 30% appearing once. Concerning this clonotype itself: Antigen: not known.

Trimming took 5 bases from V and 1 from J, leaving 17 bases between them. This CDR3 has 16 amino acids. The germline V gene encodes CDR1 LNHNV and CDR2 YYDKDF (reference sequence). The material sequenced was cultured CD8+ T cells from PBMCs, taken from culture after CMV antigen stimulation. V usage is TRBV15 and J usage is TRBJ1-1; weak D call: TRBD1 (5 bases). This clonotype was obtained from a human donor in good health (CMV status not recorded). Some clones in this sample may be carry-over from other donors' samples. This chain's CDR3 is CATSAPGMWKNTEAFF. The CDR3 DNA is TGTGCCACCAGCGCCCCAGGGATGTGGAAGAACACTGAAGCTTTCTTT.